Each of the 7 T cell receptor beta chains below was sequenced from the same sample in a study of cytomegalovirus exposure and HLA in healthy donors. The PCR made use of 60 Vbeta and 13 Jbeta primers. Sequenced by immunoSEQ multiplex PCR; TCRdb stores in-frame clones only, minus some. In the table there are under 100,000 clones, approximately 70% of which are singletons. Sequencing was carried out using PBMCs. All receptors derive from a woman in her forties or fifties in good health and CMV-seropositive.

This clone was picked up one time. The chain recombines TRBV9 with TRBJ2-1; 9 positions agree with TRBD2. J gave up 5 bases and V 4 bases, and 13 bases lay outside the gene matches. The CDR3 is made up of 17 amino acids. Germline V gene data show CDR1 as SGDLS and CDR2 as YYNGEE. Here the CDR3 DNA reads TGTGCCAGCAGCCAAAGGGATGGGACTAGCCGACACAATGAGCAGTTCTTC. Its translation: CASSQRDGTSRHNEQFF.

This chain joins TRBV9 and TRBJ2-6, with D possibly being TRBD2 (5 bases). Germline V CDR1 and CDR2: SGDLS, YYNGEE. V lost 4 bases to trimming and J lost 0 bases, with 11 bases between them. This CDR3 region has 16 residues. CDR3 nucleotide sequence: TGTGCCAGCAGCCTCCCGAGGGACTCTGGGGCCAACGTCCTGACTTTC. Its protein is CASSLPRDSGANVLTF.

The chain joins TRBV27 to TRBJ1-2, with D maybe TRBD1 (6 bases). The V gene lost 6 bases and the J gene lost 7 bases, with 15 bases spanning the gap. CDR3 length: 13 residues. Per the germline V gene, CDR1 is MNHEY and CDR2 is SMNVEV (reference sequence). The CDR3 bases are TGTGCCAGCAGAAACAGGGACGCGGGTGGCTACACCTTC. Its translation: CASRNRDAGGYTF.

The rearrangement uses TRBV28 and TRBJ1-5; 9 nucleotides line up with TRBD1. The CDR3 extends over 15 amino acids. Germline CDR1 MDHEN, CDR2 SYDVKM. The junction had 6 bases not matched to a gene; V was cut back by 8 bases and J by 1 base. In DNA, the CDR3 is TGTGCCAGCGTAACACAGGGGGCAAGCAATCAGCCCCAGCATTTT. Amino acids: CASVTQGASNQPQHF.

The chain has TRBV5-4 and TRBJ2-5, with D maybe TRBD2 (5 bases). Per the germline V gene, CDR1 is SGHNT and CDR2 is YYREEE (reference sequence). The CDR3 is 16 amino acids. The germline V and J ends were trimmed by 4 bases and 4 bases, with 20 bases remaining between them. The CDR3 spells CASSPDRASMSETQYF. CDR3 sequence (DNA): TGTGCCAGCAGCCCAGACCGGGCTAGCATGTCAGAGACCCAGTACTTC.

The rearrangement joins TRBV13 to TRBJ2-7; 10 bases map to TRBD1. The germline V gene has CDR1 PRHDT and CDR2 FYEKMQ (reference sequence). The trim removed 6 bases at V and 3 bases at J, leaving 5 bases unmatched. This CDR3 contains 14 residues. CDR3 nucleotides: TGTGCCAGCAGTTACGGACAGGGGGTCTACGAGCAGTACTTC. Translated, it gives CASSYGQGVYEQYF.

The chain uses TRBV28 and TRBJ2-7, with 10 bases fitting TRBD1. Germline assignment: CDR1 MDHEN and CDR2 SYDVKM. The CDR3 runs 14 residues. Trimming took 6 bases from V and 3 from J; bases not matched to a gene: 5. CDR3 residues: CASSSRDRGYEQYF. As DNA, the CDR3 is TGTGCCAGCAGCTCTAGGGACAGGGGCTACGAGCAGTACTTC.